This TCR beta chain was profiled in a study of siplizumab effects on memory and regulatory T cells (dated by TCRdb to between 2018 and 2021). About the full investigation: The effect of the anti-CD2 antibody siplizumab on alloreactive T-cell subsets was examined in allogeneic mixed lymphocyte reactions constructed from human PBMCs.

Unstimulated CD4+ memory cells were also sequenced in three donor pairs, together with CD4+ naive, CD8+ TEMRA, CD8+ naive and CD8+ effector memory subsets. Sorted unstimulated T cells and proliferating T cells recovered from mixed lymphocyte reactions were subjected to TCRbeta CDR3 sequencing. Fresh whole blood from ten HLA-typed healthy donors was used as the source from which PBMCs were isolated. Findings and caveats that apply to the study as a whole: The suppressive function of proliferating Tregs from siplizumab cultures was not functionally confirmed. Roughly 80-95% of proliferating CD4+ or CD8+ clones could not be assigned a naive or memory phenotype. Sequences below about 10^-5 frequency were poorly captured, so only a minor fraction of alloreactive clones could be mapped to unstimulated subsets. The cumulative frequency of alloreactive sequences that could be traced back to unstimulated CD4+ memory T cells was significantly reduced by siplizumab. Among mappable alloreactive CD4+ clones, the Treg-derived fraction averaged 68.8% with siplizumab versus around 27% in control reactions. Greater diversity appeared to be present in unstimulated naive T cells than in memory T cells, and a substantial contribution to the alloresponse seemed to be made by naive cells.

This clone was found once. Its specific antigen is unknown. No much larger clone exists at a distance of one base, and base qualities are not known. V sheds 8 bases and J sheds 10 bases, leaving 11 bases between their ends. According to the germline V gene (reference sequence), CDR1 reads SGHAT and CDR2 reads FQDESV. The CDR3 numbers 11 residues from cysteine through phenylalanine. Only CDR3 DNA is held: 33 bases, read in frame from base 1. Libraries were made using the immunoSEQ multiplex PCR assay. The deep sequencing platform assayed about 10^5 TCR templates per sample. Genomic DNA extracted from sorted T cells was the material used for TCRbeta CDR3 sequencing. As for how the authors treated the data: The R programming language was used for clonal analysis of TCRbeta CDR3 data. Alloreactive CD4+ and CD8+ clones were identified by comparing unstimulated samples to CFSE-low samples taken after the reaction. Alloreactive CD4+ clones were assigned to regulatory or non-regulatory origin by matching sequences to sorted unstimulated Treg and non-Treg repertoires. Drawn from immuneACCESS, this table holds only the in-frame rearrangements with V and J called that TCRdb kept. Clones are partly lost; checked studies trace under half to an unresolved V gene and leave the rest unexplained. D and trimming come from the DNA, and the V and J calls and clone size come from that table. This sample gives over 50,000 clones in total; less than 90% of them show up just once. The top ten constitute about 3.5% of the sample.

Sequencing used memory CD4+ T cells sorted from blood. The cell subset or site label here, explained by the study, means: unstimulated CD4+ memory T cells. This TCR was recovered from a human donor in good health. The rearranged segments are TRBV11-1 and TRBJ2-2; the D match is possibly TRBD1 or TRBD2, with 5 bases aligned in each. The DNA reads as follows: TGTGCCAGCCAAAGGGACGAGGAGCTGTTTTTT. Translated, this gives CASQRDEELFF.